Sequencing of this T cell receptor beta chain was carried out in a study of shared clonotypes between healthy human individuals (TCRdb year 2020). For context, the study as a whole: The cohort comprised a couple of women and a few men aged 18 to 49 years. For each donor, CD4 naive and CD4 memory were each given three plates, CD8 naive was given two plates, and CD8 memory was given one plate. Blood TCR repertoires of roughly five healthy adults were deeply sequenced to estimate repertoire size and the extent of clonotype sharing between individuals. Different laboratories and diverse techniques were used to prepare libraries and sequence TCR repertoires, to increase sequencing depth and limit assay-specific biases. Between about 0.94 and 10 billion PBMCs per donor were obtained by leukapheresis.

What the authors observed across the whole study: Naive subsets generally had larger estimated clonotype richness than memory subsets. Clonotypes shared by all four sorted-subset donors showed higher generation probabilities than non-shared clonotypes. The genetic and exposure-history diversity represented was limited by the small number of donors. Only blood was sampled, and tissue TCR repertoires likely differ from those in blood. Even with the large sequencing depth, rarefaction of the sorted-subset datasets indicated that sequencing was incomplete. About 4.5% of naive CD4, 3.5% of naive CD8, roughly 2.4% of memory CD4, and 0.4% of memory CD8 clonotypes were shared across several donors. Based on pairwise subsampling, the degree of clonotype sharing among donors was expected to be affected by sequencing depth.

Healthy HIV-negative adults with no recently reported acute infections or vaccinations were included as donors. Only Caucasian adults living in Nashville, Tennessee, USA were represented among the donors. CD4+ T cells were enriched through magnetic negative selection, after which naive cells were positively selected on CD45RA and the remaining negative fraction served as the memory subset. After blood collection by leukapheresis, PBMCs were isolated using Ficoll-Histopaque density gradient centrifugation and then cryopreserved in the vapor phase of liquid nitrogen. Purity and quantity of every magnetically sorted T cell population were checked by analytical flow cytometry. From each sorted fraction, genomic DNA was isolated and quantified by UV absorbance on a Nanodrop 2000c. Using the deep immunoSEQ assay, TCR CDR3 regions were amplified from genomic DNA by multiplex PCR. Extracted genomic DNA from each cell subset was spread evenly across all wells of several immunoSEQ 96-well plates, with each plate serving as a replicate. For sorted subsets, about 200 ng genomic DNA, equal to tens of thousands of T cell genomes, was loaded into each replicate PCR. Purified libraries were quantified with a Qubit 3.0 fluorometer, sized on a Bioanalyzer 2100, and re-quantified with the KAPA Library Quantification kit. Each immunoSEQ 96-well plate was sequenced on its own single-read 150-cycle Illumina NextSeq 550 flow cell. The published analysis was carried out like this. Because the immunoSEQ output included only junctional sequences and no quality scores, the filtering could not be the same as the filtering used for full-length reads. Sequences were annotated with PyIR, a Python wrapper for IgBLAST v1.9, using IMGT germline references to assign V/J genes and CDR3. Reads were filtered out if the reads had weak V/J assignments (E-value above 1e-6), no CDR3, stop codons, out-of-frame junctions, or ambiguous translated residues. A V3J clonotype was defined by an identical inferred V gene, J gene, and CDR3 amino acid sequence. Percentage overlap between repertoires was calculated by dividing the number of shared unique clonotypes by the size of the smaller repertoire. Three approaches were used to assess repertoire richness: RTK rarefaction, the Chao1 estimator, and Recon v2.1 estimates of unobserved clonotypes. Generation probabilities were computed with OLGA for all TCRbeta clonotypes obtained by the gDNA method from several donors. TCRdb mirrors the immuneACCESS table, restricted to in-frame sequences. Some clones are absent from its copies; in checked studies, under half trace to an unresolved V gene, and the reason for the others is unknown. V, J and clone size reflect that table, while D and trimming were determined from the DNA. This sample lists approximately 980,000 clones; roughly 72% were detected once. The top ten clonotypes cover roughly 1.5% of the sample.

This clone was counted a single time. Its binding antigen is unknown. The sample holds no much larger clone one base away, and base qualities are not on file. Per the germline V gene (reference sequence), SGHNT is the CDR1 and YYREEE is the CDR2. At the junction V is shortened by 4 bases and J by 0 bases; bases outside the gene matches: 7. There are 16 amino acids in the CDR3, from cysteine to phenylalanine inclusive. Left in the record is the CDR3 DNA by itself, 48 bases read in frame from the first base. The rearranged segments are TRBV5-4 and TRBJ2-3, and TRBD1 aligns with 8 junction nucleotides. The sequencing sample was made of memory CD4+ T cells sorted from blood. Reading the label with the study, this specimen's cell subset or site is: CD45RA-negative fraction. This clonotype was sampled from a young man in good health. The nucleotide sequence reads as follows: TGTGCCAGCAGCCTTGACAGGGGTGGTAGCACAGATACGCAGTATTTT. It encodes CASSLDRGGSTDTQYF. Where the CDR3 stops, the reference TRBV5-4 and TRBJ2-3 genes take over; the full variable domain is ETGVTQSPTHLIKTRGQQVTLRCSSQSGHNTVSWYQQALGQGPQFIFQYYREEENGRGNFPPRFSGLQFPNYSSELNVNALELDDSALYLCASSLDRGGSTDTQYFGPGTRLTVL.